Presented here are 6 T cell receptor beta chains from one specimen sequenced in a study of cytomegalovirus exposure and HLA in healthy donors. Method: immunoSEQ multiplex PCR; TCRdb's copy keeps in-frame clones and lacks some. The table includes roughly 60,000 clones, over 75% detected once. The sample consisted of PBMCs. These receptors originate from a woman in her 30s in good health and CMV-seronegative.

This clone was counted once. The rearrangement uses TRBV28 and TRBJ1-2; D is undetermined. The V end was cut by 3 bases, the J end by 6 bases, with 14 bases between. This CDR3 spans 14 amino acids. CDR1 and CDR2 (germline): MDHEN, SYDVKM. The CDR3 region is CASSFSRVLNGYTF. The CDR3 nucleotides are TGTGCCAGCAGTTTCTCCCGGGTCCTTAATGGCTACACCTTC.

Written as DNA, the CDR3 is TGTGCCAGCAGCTCGGGGCCGCCGGGCGGGAGTAACTACGAGCAGTACTTC. It translates to CASSSGPPGGSNYEQYF. This chain joins TRBV5-4 and TRBJ2-7, with 7 bases that match TRBD2. CDR3 length equals 17 residues. Germline-derived CDR1 and CDR2 are SGHNT and YYREEE (reference sequence). The ends lost 3 bases at V and 3 bases at J; junction bases unmatched: 15.

The chain carries TRBV6-5 and TRBJ2-6, with D tentatively TRBD2 (6 bases). The CDR3 has 15 amino acids. Germline CDR1 and CDR2: MNHEY and SVGAGI. Trimming pared 3 bases from V and 1 base from J, leaving 7 bases between. The CDR3 here is CASSYGRSGANVLTF. The CDR3 DNA sequence: TGTGCCAGCAGTTATGGGAGGTCTGGGGCCAACGTCCTGACTTTC.

This clone came up once. The rearrangement uses TRBV7-2 and TRBJ2-1, with D possibly TRBD2 on 5 matching bases. V gave up 5 bases and J gave up 8 bases, with 13 bases separating them. Germline assignment: CDR1 SGHTA and CDR2 FQGNSA. This CDR3 is 13 amino acids long. CDR3 bases: TGTGCCAGCAGCCCTTACATTAGCGATGAGCAGTTCTTC. Translating gives CASSPYISDEQFF.

This clone was found a few times. The chain is built from TRBV13 and TRBJ2-2; tentatively, D is TRBD2 (5 bases). This CDR3 is built from 14 residues. Deletions cut 3 bases from V and 7 bases from J, with 12 bases between. Germline V gives CDR1 PRHDT, CDR2 FYEKMQ (reference sequence). The CDR3 spells CASSFLSGDGELFF. CDR3 nucleotides: TGTGCCAGCAGCTTTCTCTCCGGGGACGGGGAGCTGTTTTTT.

The rearrangement joins TRBV6-6 to TRBJ1-1; the D gene is possibly TRBD1 (6 bases). Trimming took 5 bases from V and 4 from J, leaving 17 bases between them. The CDR3 loop spans 15 amino acids. The germline V gene has CDR1 MNHNY and CDR2 SVGAGI (reference sequence). The CDR3 nucleotides read TGTGCCAGCAGTCACGGGACGGGGGGCGGCACTGAAGCTTTCTTT. Its translation: CASSHGTGGGTEAFF.